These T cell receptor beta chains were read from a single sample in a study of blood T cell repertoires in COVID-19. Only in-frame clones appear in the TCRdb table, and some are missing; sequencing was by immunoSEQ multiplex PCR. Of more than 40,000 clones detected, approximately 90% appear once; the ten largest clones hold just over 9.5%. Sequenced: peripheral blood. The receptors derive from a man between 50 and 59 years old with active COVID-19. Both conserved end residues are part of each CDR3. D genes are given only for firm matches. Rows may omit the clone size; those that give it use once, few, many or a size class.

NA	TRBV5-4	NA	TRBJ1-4	CASSLHPPGGLNEKLFF	TGTGCCAGCAGCTTGCATCCCCCTGGGGGCTTAAATGAAAAACTGTTTTTT
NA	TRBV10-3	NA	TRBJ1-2	CAISEDSKYGYTF	TGTGCCATCAGTGAGGACAGCAAATATGGCTACACCTTC
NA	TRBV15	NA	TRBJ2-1	CATTAHLSSYNEQFF	TGTGCCACCACTGCGCATCTTAGCTCCTACAATGAGCAGTTCTTC
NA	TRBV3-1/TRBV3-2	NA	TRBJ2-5	CASSQDLASEETQYF	TGTGCCAGCAGCCAAGATCTGGCTAGCGAAGAGACCCAGTACTTC
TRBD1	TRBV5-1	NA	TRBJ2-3	CASRRDSGTDTQYF	TGCGCCAGCAGACGGGACAGCGGCACAGATACGCAGTATTTT
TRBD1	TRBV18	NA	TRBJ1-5	CASSGQGYNQPQHF	TGTGCCAGCTCCGGACAGGGGTACAATCAGCCCCAGCATTTT
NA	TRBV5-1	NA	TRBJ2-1	CASSLGGRVYNEQFF	TGCGCCAGCAGCCTGGGGGGCCGGGTTTACAATGAGCAGTTCTTC
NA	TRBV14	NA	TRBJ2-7	CASSQDVGGEQYF	TGTGCCAGCAGCCAAGATGTAGGGGGCGAGCAGTACTTC
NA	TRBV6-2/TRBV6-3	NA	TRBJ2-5	CASSLRQETQYF	TGTGCCAGCAGTTTGAGACAAGAGACCCAGTACTTC
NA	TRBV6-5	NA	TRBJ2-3	CASSYSASTMANTQYF	TGTGCCAGCAGTTACTCGGCTAGCACCATGGCAAATACGCAGTATTTT
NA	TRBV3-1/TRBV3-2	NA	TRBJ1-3	CASSQRDISGNTIYF	TGTGCCAGCAGCCAAAGAGATATCTCTGGAAACACCATATATTTT
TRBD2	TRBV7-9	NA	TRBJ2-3	CASSLRGGTDTQYF	TGTGCCAGCAGCTTGCGGGGGGGCACAGATACGCAGTATTTT
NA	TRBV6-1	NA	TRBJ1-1	CASSEIGGNTEAFF	TGTGCCAGCAGTGAAATAGGGGGGAACACTGAAGCTTTCTTT
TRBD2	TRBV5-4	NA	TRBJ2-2	CASSLREVGELFF	TGTGCCAGCAGCTTACGGGAGGTCGGGGAGCTGTTTTTT
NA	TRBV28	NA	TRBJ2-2	CASSSAGAGTGELFF	TGTGCCAGCAGTTCCGCGGGGGCGGGCACCGGGGAGCTGTTTTTT
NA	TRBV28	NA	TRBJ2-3	CASSPPLYASTDTQYF	TGTGCCAGCAGTCCCCCTTTATACGCGAGCACAGATACGCAGTATTTT
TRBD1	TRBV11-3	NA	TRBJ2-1	CASSFDRASYNEQFF	TGTGCCAGCAGCTTTGACAGGGCTTCCTACAATGAGCAGTTCTTC
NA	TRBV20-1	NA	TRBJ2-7	CSASLRSAGIYEQYF	TGCAGTGCTAGTCTGAGGTCGGCAGGGATCTACGAGCAGTACTTC
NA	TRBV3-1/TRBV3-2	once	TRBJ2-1	CASSQTRLEQFF	TGTGCCAGCAGCCAAACAAGACTTGAGCAGTTCTTC
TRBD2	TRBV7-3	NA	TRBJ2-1	CASSSRLAGGPQGEQFF	TGTGCCAGCAGCTCCCGACTAGCGGGGGGGCCACAAGGTGAGCAGTTCTTC
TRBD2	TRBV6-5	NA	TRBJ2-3	CASRKGLAGDTQYF	TGTGCCAGCAGAAAGGGACTAGCGGGAGATACGCAGTATTTT
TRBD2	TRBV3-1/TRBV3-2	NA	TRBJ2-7	CASSTRGGGATYEQYF	TGTGCCAGCAGCACTCGGGGGGGAGGGGCGACCTACGAGCAGTACTTC
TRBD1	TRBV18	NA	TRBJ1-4	CASSNGQGPTNEKLFF	TGTGCCAGCTCAAACGGACAGGGACCGACTAATGAAAAACTGTTTTTT
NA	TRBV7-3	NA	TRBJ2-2	CASSLNGGANTGELFF	TGTGCCAGCAGCTTAAACGGCGGGGCGAACACCGGGGAGCTGTTTTTT
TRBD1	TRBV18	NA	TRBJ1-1	CASSPTGGRTEAFF	TGTGCCAGCTCGCCGACAGGGGGCAGGACTGAAGCTTTCTTT
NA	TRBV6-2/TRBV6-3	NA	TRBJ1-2	CASSYSARVGYGYTF	TGTGCCAGCAGTTACTCAGCCAGGGTTGGCTATGGCTACACCTTC
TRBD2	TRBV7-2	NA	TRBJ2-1	CASSIAGLVNNEQFF	TGTGCCAGCAGCATAGCGGGACTCGTGAACAATGAGCAGTTCTTC
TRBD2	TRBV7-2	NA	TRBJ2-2	CASSLASGGGTGELFF	TGTGCCAGCAGCCTGGCTAGCGGGGGGGGCACCGGGGAGCTGTTTTTT
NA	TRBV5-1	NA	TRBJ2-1	CASSPRQDPPLSYNEQFF	TGCGCCAGCAGCCCTAGACAGGACCCCCCCCTCTCCTACAATGAGCAGTTCTTC
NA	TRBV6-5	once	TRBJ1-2	CASSPGIEEGYTF	TGTGCCAGCAGTCCAGGGATAGAGGAGGGCTACACCTTC
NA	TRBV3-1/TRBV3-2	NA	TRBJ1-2	CASSRRDYGYTF	TGTGCCAGCTCGCGTCGAGACTATGGCTACACCTTC
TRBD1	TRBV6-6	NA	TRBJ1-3	CASNMGQESSGNTIYF	TGTGCCAGCAACATGGGACAGGAGAGCTCTGGAAACACCATATATTTT
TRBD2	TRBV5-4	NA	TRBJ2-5	CASSRGGGETQYF	TGTGCCAGCAGTCGGGGGGGAGGAGAGACCCAGTACTTC
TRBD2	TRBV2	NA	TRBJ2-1	CASSEISGSGEQFF	TGTGCCAGCAGTGAAATTAGCGGGAGCGGTGAGCAGTTCTTC
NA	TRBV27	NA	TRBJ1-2	CASSSPTATNYGYTF	TGTGCCAGCAGTTCCCCGACAGCAACTAACTATGGCTACACCTTC
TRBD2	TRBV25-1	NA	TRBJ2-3	CAPPWTSGDGTDTQYF	TGTGCCCCCCCCTGGACTAGCGGAGATGGTACAGATACGCAGTATTTT
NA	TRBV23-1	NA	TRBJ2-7	CASRRGIQGSEGGEQYF	TGCGCCAGCAGGCGGGGGATACAGGGCTCCGAAGGAGGCGAGCAGTACTTC
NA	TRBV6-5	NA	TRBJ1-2	CASSSLWGEGGYTF	TGTGCCAGCAGTTCCCTGTGGGGGGAGGGTGGCTACACCTTC
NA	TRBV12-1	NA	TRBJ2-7	CASSCYRSSYEQYF	TGTGCCAGCAGCTGCTACAGAAGCTCCTACGAGCAGTACTTC
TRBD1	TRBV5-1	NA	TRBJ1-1	CASSPAQGANTEAFF	TGCGCCAGCAGCCCGGCCCAGGGGGCGAACACTGAAGCTTTCTTT
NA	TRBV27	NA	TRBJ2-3	CASKWSSGTDTQYF	TGTGCCAGCAAATGGAGCAGCGGGACAGATACGCAGTATTTT
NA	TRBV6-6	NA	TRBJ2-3	CASRNRQVSTDTQYF	TGTGCCAGCAGGAACCGACAGGTTTCCACAGATACGCAGTATTTT
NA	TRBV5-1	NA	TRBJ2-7	CASSLTGSGLDPEQYF	TGCGCCAGCAGCTTGACCGGGTCCGGCCTTGACCCCGAGCAGTACTTC
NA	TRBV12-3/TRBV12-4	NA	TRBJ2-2	CASIPGGNGELFF	TGTGCCAGCATCCCAGGGGGGAACGGGGAGCTGTTTTTT
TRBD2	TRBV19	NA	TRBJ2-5	CASIGTSGGQETQYF	TGTGCCAGTATTGGGACTAGCGGGGGCCAAGAGACCCAGTACTTC
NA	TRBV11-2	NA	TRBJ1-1	CASSLEGAANTEAFF	TGTGCCAGCAGCTTAGAGGGGGCAGCTAACACTGAAGCTTTCTTT
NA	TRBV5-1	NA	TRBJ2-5	CASSPEVQETQYF	TGCGCCAGCAGCCCAGAGGTCCAAGAGACCCAGTACTTC
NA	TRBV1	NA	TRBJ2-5	CTSSHKRLAGRAETQYF	TGCACCAGCAGCCACAAGCGGCTAGCGGGGCGGGCGGAGACCCAGTACTTC
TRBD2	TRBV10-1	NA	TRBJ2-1	CASSASGVSYNEQFF	TGCGCCAGCAGTGCTAGCGGGGTCTCCTACAATGAGCAGTTCTTC
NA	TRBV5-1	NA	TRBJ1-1	CASSLTVTNTEAFF	TGCGCCAGCAGCTTGACAGTAACGAACACTGAAGCTTTCTTT
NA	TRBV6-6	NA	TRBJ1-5	CASSYSGGPQHF	TGTGCCAGCAGTTACTCCGGGGGGCCCCAGCATTTT
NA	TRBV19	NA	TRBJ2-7	CASSPSWGRKGYEQYF	TGTGCCAGTAGTCCGAGTTGGGGCAGGAAAGGTTACGAGCAGTACTTC